This TCR beta chain came from a study of T cell repertoires in cytomegalovirus infection. Via MiXCR, TCRdb re-called the reads, giving one row per CDR3 protein. The sample holds 200,000 to 250,000 distinct CDR3 sequences; approximately 7% are singletons and the top ten take under 7.5%. With V trimmed by 5 bases and J by 7 bases, 1 base remained unmatched. The CDR3 length is 13 residues. CDR1 is SGHNT and CDR2 is YENEEA in the germline V gene. This clonotype was seen more than once but under ten times. This chain links TRBV11-3 with TRBJ2-2; 10 bases fit TRBD1. The sequencing input was PBMCs. This TCR was sampled from a human donor in good health (CMV status not recorded). Some clones in this sample may be carry-over from other donors' samples. The CDR3 loop is CASSRTGGGELFF. DNA for the CDR3: TGTGCCAGCAGCAGGACAGGGGGCGGGGAGCTGTTTTTT. Combining the CDR3 with reference TRBV11-3 and TRBJ2-2 gives the whole variable domain EAGVVQSPRYKIIEKKQPVAFWCNPISGHNTLYWYLQNLGQGPELLIRYENEEAVDDSQLPKDRFSAERLKGVDSTLKIQPAELGDSAVYLCASSRTGGGELFFGEGSRLTVL.